This TCR beta chain was documented in a study of blood T cell repertoires in COVID-19. CDR1 and CDR2 from the germline V gene are LNHDA and SQIVND (reference sequence). CDR3 length equals 14 residues. V gave up 5 bases and J gave up 5 bases; unmatched junction bases: 6. Source study methods: Reference gene primer amplification yielded estimated nucleated cell counts. Measured with immunoSEQ multiplex PCR; TCRdb has only the in-frame clones, and not every one. D and trimming were read from the DNA, whereas the V and J calls and clone size are those reported in that table. The table includes over 100,000 clones, approximately 87% detected once.

The sequence was collected from a woman aged 55-70 years with acute or convalescent COVID-19. The chain uses TRBV19 and TRBJ1-1; 9 nucleotides align to TRBD1. The sample taken for sequencing was peripheral blood. The CDR3 is CASSLGGTGTEAFF. As DNA, the CDR3 is TGTGCCAGTAGTTTGGGGGGGACAGGGACTGAAGCTTTCTTT. Complete variable domain (other parts from reference TRBV19 and TRBJ1-1): DGGITQSPKYLFRKEGQNVTLSCEQNLNHDAMYWYRQDPGQGLRLIYYSQIVNDFQKGDIAEGYSVSREKKESFPLTVTSAQKNPTAFYLCASSLGGTGTEAFFGQGTRLTVV.